These T cell receptor beta chains were read from a single sample in a study of regulatory T cells in long-lasting Graves disease. TCRdb passed the multiplex PCR reads through MiXCR, listing each CDR3 protein once. In the table there are around 500,000 distinct CDR3 sequences, more than 10% of which are singletons. These data are also associated with another study on T cells in Graves' hyperthyroidism and ophthalmopathy.

Sequences were derived from peripheral blood mononuclear cells (PBMCs), sampled at new diagnosis, from a patient treated with antithyroid drugs. The receptor set was obtained from a woman in her 30s with Graves disease. Both conserved end residues are part of each CDR3.

TRBV2 | CASNVRSTDTQYF
TRBV6-1 | CASSGDRLWPQHF
TRBV6-2/TRBV6-3 | CASGNARVRTEAFF
TRBV10-2 | CASSTVGPNEQYF
TRBV24-1 | CATSDPTSRADTQYF
TRBV19 | CASSIDVRGGYTF
TRBV28 | CASSRPRQRNTEAFF
TRBV7-9 | CASSYVAGNQPQHF
TRBV7-2 | CASSLVLNTGELFF
TRBV30 | CAWNFPLAGVREQFF
TRBV20-1 | CSASAAGEQYF
TRBV6-5 | CASSYGVSSYNEQFF